The 14 T cell receptor beta chains listed next were all sequenced from one sample in a study of blood T cell repertoires in COVID-19 (dated by TCRdb to 2020 to 2021). Library prep was done by the immunoSEQ multiplex PCR assay. Held by TCRdb, this immuneACCESS table contains in-frame sequences only and omits some clones. Under half of the omission traces to an unresolved V gene where checked; the cause of the rest is unknown. The sample yields 300,000 or so clones; 91% were counted once. The ten largest clonotypes hold around 2.2% of the sample. Specimen: peripheral blood. Every receptor here comes from a woman in her 30s with COVID-19, enrolled during active disease.

The chain links TRBV5-1 to TRBJ2-5; 7 bases match TRBD2. The CDR3 loop spans 14 amino acids. V lost 2 bases to trimming and J lost 2 bases; unmatched junction nucleotides: 3. Germline values: CDR1 SGHRS, CDR2 YFSETQ. CDR3 loop: CASSFTSAQETQYF. Written as DNA, the CDR3 is TGCGCCAGCAGCTTCACTAGCGCTCAAGAGACCCAGTACTTC.

Notes on this clone: Other DNA sequences in this sample translate to the same CDR3. The rearrangement uses TRBV3-1 (or the pseudogene TRBV3-2) and TRBJ1-5; D gene uncertain. This CDR3 is built from 12 residues. The V gene's germline CDR1 is LGHDT and CDR2 YNNKEL (reference sequence). Trimming cost V 2 bases and J 4 bases, with 3 bases left between them. The CDR3 reads CASSQLNQPQHF. The DNA for the CDR3 is TGTGCCAGCAGCCAACTTAATCAGCCCCAGCATTTT.

The rearrangement joins TRBV27 to TRBJ2-5; TRBD1 is a possible D gene (6 bases). This CDR3 is 13 amino acids long. V was pared by 4 bases and J by 0 bases, with 6 bases between. Per germline, CDR1 MNHEY and CDR2 SMNVEV (reference sequence). CDR3 sequence reads: CASSWGHQETQYF. The CDR3 DNA is TGTGCCAGCAGTTGGGGGCACCAAGAGACCCAGTACTTC.

This chain uses TRBV12-3 or TRBV12-4 with TRBJ2-7, with D uncertain. Trimming cost V 3 bases and J 1 base, with 4 bases left between them. The CDR3 is made up of 12 amino acids. The CDR3 nucleotides are TGTGCCAGCAGTTTTAATTCCTACGAGCAGTACTTC. It encodes CASSFNSYEQYF.

The V gene is TRBV7-9, the J gene TRBJ2-7; 9 bases map to TRBD1. Trimming took 4 bases from V and 9 from J; bases not matched to a gene: 16. Germline V gene data show CDR1 as SEHNR and CDR2 as FQNEAQ (reference sequence). The CDR3 runs 16 residues. This CDR3 is CASSSIRDREGVAQYF. CDR3 nucleotides: TGTGCCAGCAGCTCAATTAGGGACAGGGAGGGCGTGGCGCAGTACTTC.

J is TRBJ1-1 and V is TRBV30; 7 nucleotides agree with TRBD1. CDR1 and CDR2 (germline): GTSNPN, SVGIG (reference sequence). The CDR3 is 12 amino acids. Unmatched junction bases numbered 5, after V lost 5 bases and J lost 5 bases. This CDR3 is CAWEGGGTEAFF. CDR3 nucleotide sequence: TGTGCCTGGGAAGGGGGCGGGACTGAAGCTTTCTTT.

The chain couples TRBV28 to TRBJ1-2, with 7 nucleotides matching TRBD1. The CDR3 is 14 amino acids. The trim removed 2 bases at V and 8 bases at J, leaving 8 bases unmatched. Germline CDR1 and CDR2: MDHEN and SYDVKM. CDR3 coding DNA: TGTGCCAGCAGTTTAAACGACAGGGCCGGAGGCTACACCTTC. This codes for CASSLNDRAGGYTF.

The chain links TRBV19 to TRBJ1-2; D perhaps matches TRBD1 (5 bases). The CDR3 extends over 13 amino acids. Trimming cost V 5 bases and J 8 bases, with 15 bases left between them. Germline loops: CDR1 LNHDA, CDR2 SQIVND (reference sequence). CDR3 residues: CASSPTGLVGYTF. CDR3 DNA sequence: TGTGCCAGTAGTCCTACAGGCCTAGTGGGCTACACCTTC. Based on the CDR3 plus reference TRBV19 and TRBJ1-2, the full variable domain is DGGITQSPKYLFRKEGQNVTLSCEQNLNHDAMYWYRQDPGQGLRLIYYSQIVNDFQKGDIAEGYSVSREKKESFPLTVTSAQKNPTAFYLCASSPTGLVGYTFGSGTRLTVV.

This clone was seen a handful of times. The rearrangement links TRBV6-1 to TRBJ2-2, with a tentative D call TRBD1 (5 bases). Looked up from germline, CDR1 is MNHNS and CDR2 is SASEGT. The CDR3 is 14 amino acids. Trimming removed 3 bases from V and 7 bases from J, with 12 bases in between. The CDR3 loop is CASSDRVEIGELFF. The CDR3, as DNA: TGTGCCAGCAGTGACAGGGTTGAGATCGGGGAGCTGTTTTTT.

CDR3 nucleotide sequence: TGTGCCAGCAGTCTGGAGGCGGGTAACACTGAAGCTTTCTTT. Its protein is CASSLEAGNTEAFF. This sequence joins TRBV2 and TRBJ1-1; unclear D gene. The CDR3 covers 14 residues. Trimming removed 5 bases at V and 2 bases at J, with 12 bases between. CDR1 is SNHLY and CDR2 is FYNNEI in the germline V gene.

The V gene is TRBV6-6, the J gene TRBJ1-2; D is possibly TRBD1 (5 bases). Per germline, CDR1 MNHNY and CDR2 SVGAGI (reference sequence). The CDR3 sequence is 12 residues long. CDR3 bases: TGTGCGGCGCACGGGGGGAGCTATGGCTACACCTTC. Its protein product is CAAHGGSYGYTF.

The rearrangement joins TRBV19 to TRBJ2-2, with a possible D match to TRBD1 (7 bases). The CDR3 spans 15 residues. The V gene's germline CDR1 is LNHDA and CDR2 SQIVND (reference sequence). The germline V and J ends were trimmed by 5 bases and 4 bases, with 14 bases remaining between them. The DNA for the CDR3 is TGTGCCAGTAGTTGGCTCCAGGGGGGCACCGGGGAGCTGTTTTTT. Its protein is CASSWLQGGTGELFF.

This clone was detected only once. DNA for the CDR3: TGTGCCAGCAGCTTAGGACAGGGGACCTCCTACGAGCAGTACTTC. Amino acids: CASSLGQGTSYEQYF. The V call is TRBV7-9, the J call TRBJ2-7, with 8 bases that match TRBD1. The CDR3 is 15 residues long. CDR1 is SEHNR, CDR2 FQNEAQ, per germline (reference sequence). Unmatched junction bases numbered 2, after V lost 1 base and J lost 0 bases.

The chain employs TRBV10-3 and TRBJ1-5; 7 bases fit TRBD1. The CDR3 is 14 residues long. Trimming removed 1 base from V and 5 bases from J; junction bases left unmatched: 2. The germline CDR1 and CDR2 sequences are ENHRY and SYGVKD. CDR3 bases: TGTGCCATCAGTGAGTTTCAGGGGGATCAGCCCCAGCATTTT. It translates to CAISEFQGDQPQHF.